This is a list of T cell receptor beta chains from one sample in a study of T cells in Graves' hyperthyroidism and ophthalmopathy. From the multiplex PCR reads, TCRdb called clonotypes with MiXCR, one entry per CDR3 protein. The data show under 350,000 distinct CDR3 sequences, about 20% seen once. Sequencing was performed on blood. The receptors stem from a woman aged 45-65 years with Graves' hyperthyroidism. Both conserved end residues are part of each CDR3. A D gene is named only where the DNA matches it firmly. The size of a clone is reported for some rows only, either as once, few or many, or as a class for expanded clones.

many	TRBV27	.	TRBJ1-2	CASRGPYGYTF	TGTGCCAGCAGGGGACCATATGGCTACACCTTC
many	TRBV5-1	TRBD2	TRBJ2-7	CASSFGGEQYF	TGCGCCAGCAGCTTCGGGGGGGAGCAGTACTTC
few	TRBV20-1	.	TRBJ1-4	CSASKGTNEKLFF	TGCAGTGCTAGTAAGGGGACTAATGAAAAACTGTTTTTT
.	TRBV2	TRBD2	TRBJ2-3	CASSGSGGAKDTQYF	TGTGCCAGCAGTGGCAGCGGGGGGGCCAAAGATACGCAGTATTTT
many	TRBV28	TRBD2	TRBJ2-3	CASSSLWGLAGGRTSTDTQYF	TGTGCCAGCAGTTCCCTGTGGGGACTAGCGGGAGGCAGGACTAGCACAGATACGCAGTATTTT
few	TRBV19	.	TRBJ1-1	CASSRGGTSNTEAFF	TGTGCCAGTAGTAGAGGGGGGACCTCGAACACTGAAGCTTTCTTT
few	TRBV10-3	TRBD1	TRBJ1-1	CATRDRGTEAFF	TGTGCCACTCGGGACAGGGGGACTGAAGCTTTCTTT
.	TRBV5-1	.	TRBJ1-1	CASSPAGTGGTEAFF	TGTGCCAGCAGCCCAGCCGGGACTGGGGGTACTGAAGCTTTCTTT
.	TRBV2	.	TRBJ2-2	CASSDWRGGTGELFF	TGTGCCAGCAGTGATTGGAGGGGGGGGACCGGGGAGCTGTTTTTT
few	TRBV7-9	.	TRBJ2-7	CASSLAPLVEQYF	TGTGCCAGCAGCTTAGCGCCTCTGGTTGAGCAGTACTTC
many	TRBV27	TRBD1	TRBJ2-3	CASSPGTGSPDTQYF	TGTGCCAGCAGTCCCGGGACAGGGTCCCCAGATACGCAGTATTTT
many	TRBV11-2	.	TRBJ2-2	CASSQRWRELFF	TGTGCCAGCAGCCAACGGTGGAGGGAGCTGTTTTTT
.	TRBV18	TRBD1	TRBJ1-1	CASSQGTGTLAEAFF	TGTGCCAGCTCACAGGGGACAGGGACGTTGGCTGAAGCTTTCTTT
many	TRBV5-1	.	TRBJ2-2	CASSFRDGNTGELFF	TGCGCCAGCAGTTTCCGGGACGGGAACACCGGGGAGCTGTTTTTT
.	TRBV6-1	.	TRBJ2-4	CASSRAAAGKNIQYF	TGTGCCAGCAGTCGGGCGGCCGCGGGCAAAAACATTCAGTACTTC
.	TRBV20-1	TRBD1	TRBJ2-3	CSAMTGLGFTDTQYF	TGCAGTGCTATGACAGGGCTTGGGTTCACAGATACGCAGTATTTT
.	TRBV19	TRBD1	TRBJ2-3	CASTGQGTDTQYF	TGTGCCAGTACCGGACAGGGCACAGATACGCAGTATTTT
many	TRBV3-1	.	TRBJ2-5	CASSQGLDSRQETQYF	TGTGCCAGCAGCCAAGGTTTAGACAGCCGACAAGAGACCCAGTACTTC
many	TRBV6-1	.	TRBJ2-1	CASRSSNEQFF	TGTGCCAGCAGGTCCAGCAATGAGCAGTTCTTC
.	TRBV7-6	TRBD2	TRBJ2-1	CASSRGLAGVNEQFF	TGTGCCAGCAGCCGGGGACTAGCGGGAGTCAATGAGCAGTTCTTC
many	TRBV6-1	TRBD1	TRBJ2-7	CASSEGTGGNYEQYF	TGTGCCAGCAGTGAAGGGACAGGGGGCAACTACGAGCAGTACTTC
.	TRBV10-3	TRBD2	TRBJ2-1	CAIRPGTSGNEQFF	TGTGCCATCAGGCCCGGGACTAGCGGCAATGAGCAGTTCTTC
.	TRBV7-9	.	TRBJ2-5	CASSFRLFETQYF	TGTGCCAGCAGCTTTCGGCTTTTCGAGACCCAGTACTTC
.	TRBV19	TRBD2	TRBJ2-4	CASSYFSGGSKNIQYF	TGTGCCAGTAGTTACTTTAGCGGGGGTTCCAAAAACATTCAGTACTTC
.	TRBV29-1	.	TRBJ2-7	CSVESLEGSYEQYF	TGCAGCGTTGAATCCTTGGAGGGTTCCTACGAGCAGTACTTC
.	TRBV3-1	TRBD2	TRBJ2-2	CASSSGLAGGEAGELFF	TGTGCCAGCAGCTCGGGACTAGCGGGAGGGGAGGCCGGGGAGCTGTTTTTT
.	TRBV5-1	.	TRBJ2-3	CASSPGYVGTDTQYF	TGCGCCAGCAGCCCCGGGTACGTAGGCACAGATACGCAGTATTTT
many	TRBV6-2/TRBV6-3	TRBD2	TRBJ2-5	CASSSGGKETQYF	TGTGCCAGCAGTAGCGGGGGGAAAGAGACCCAGTACTTC
many	TRBV11-2	.	TRBJ1-1	CASSLLGPMNTEAFF	TGTGCCAGCAGCTTACTCGGACCCATGAACACTGAAGCTTTCTTT
many	TRBV28	.	TRBJ2-7	CASSAHTPPGEQYF	TGTGCCAGCAGCGCTCACACCCCCCCGGGCGAGCAGTACTTC
few	TRBV19	.	TRBJ1-1	CASHPVVLGGGRTEAFF	TGTGCCAGTCATCCCGTTGTATTGGGAGGGGGACGGACTGAAGCTTTCTTT
many	TRBV12-3/TRBV12-4	.	TRBJ1-2	CASRASARANYGYTF	TGTGCCAGCAGAGCCAGTGCGAGGGCCAACTATGGCTACACCTTC
.	TRBV19	.	TRBJ2-1	CASRPVGMSYNEQFF	TGTGCCAGCCGGCCAGTAGGGATGTCCTACAATGAGCAGTTCTTC
few	TRBV20-1	.	TRBJ1-1	CSAREDTHTEAFF	TGCAGTGCTAGGGAGGACACCCACACTGAAGCTTTCTTT
many	TRBV7-2	TRBD2	TRBJ2-3	CASSLGAGSGGPVTDTQYF	TGTGCCAGCAGCTTAGGAGCGGGTAGCGGGGGGCCAGTAACAGATACGCAGTATTTT